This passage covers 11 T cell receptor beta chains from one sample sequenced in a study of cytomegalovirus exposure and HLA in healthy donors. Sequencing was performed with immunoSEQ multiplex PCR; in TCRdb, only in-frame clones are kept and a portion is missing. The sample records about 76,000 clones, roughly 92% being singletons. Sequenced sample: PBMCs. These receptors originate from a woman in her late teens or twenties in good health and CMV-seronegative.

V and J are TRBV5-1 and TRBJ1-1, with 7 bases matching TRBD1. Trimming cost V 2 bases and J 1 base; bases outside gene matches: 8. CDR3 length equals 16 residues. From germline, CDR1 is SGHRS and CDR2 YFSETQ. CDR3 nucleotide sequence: TGCGCCAGCAGCTTCCGCTCACAGGGGACGAACACTGAAGCTTTCTTT. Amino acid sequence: CASSFRSQGTNTEAFF.

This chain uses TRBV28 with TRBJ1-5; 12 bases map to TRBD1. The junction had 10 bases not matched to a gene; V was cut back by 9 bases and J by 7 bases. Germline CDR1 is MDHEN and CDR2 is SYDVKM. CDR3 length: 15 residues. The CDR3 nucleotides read TGTGCCAGTGGGACAGGGGGCGCCTCTCGGCAGCCCCAGCATTTT. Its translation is CASGTGGASRQPQHF.

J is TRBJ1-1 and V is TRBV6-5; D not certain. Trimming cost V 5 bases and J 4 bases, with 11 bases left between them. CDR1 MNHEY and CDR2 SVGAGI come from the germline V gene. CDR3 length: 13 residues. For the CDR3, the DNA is TGTGCCAGCAGTCACCCCGGGAGCACTGAAGCTTTCTTT. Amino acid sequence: CASSHPGSTEAFF.

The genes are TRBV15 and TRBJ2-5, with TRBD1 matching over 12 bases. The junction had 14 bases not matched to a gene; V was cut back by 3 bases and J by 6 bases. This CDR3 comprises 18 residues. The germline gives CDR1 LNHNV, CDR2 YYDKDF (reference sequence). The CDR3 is CATSREKTGTGGLKTQYF. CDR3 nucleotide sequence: TGTGCCACCAGCAGGGAAAAAACCGGGACAGGGGGCTTGAAGACCCAGTACTTC.

CDR3 residues: CASSDGGAGADTQYF. CDR3 coding DNA: TGTGCCAGCAGCGACGGGGGGGCCGGCGCAGATACGCAGTATTTT. The rearrangement uses TRBV7-9 and TRBJ2-3; 8 bases align to TRBD2. The CDR3 spans 15 residues. Germline V gives CDR1 SEHNR, CDR2 FQNEAQ (reference sequence). V lost 5 bases to trimming and J lost 4 bases; unmatched junction nucleotides: 8.

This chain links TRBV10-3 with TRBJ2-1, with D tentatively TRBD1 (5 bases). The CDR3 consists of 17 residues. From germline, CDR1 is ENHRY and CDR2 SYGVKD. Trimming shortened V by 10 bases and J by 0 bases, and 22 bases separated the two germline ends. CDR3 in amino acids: CATLNPTGASSYNEQFF. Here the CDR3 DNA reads TGTGCCACCCTTAACCCCACTGGGGCGAGCTCCTACAATGAGCAGTTCTTC.

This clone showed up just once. CDR3 residues: CASRRQGYGETQYF. Here the CDR3 DNA reads TGTGCCAGCAGGCGACAGGGGTATGGGGAGACCCAGTACTTC. The chain recombines TRBV6-5 with TRBJ2-5; 8 bases are a match to TRBD1. Germline CDR1 is MNHEY and CDR2 is SVGAGI. The CDR3 has 14 amino acids. V shed 6 bases and J 5 bases; nucleotides not matched to a gene: 8.

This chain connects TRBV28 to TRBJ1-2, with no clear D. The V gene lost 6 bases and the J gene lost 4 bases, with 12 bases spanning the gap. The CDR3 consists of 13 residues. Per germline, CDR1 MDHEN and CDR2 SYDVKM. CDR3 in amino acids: CASSLQGSYGYTF. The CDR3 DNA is TGTGCCAGCAGCCTACAAGGGAGCTATGGCTACACCTTC.

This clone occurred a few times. The CDR3 DNA sequence: TGCGCCAGCAGCCTAGAAAGGGGACACAATCAGCCCCAGCATTTT. Amino acids: CASSLERGHNQPQHF. The chain carries TRBV4-1 and TRBJ1-5, with TRBD1 as a possible D gene (6 bases). The CDR3 loop spans 15 amino acids. V lost 4 bases, J lost 3 bases, and 13 bases lay in between. The germline V gene has CDR1 MGHRA and CDR2 YSYEKL.

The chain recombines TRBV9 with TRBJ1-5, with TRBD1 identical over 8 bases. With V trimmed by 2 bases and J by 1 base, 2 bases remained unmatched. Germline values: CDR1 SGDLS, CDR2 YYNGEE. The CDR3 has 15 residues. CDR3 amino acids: CASSVGQGSNQPQHF. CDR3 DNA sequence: TGTGCCAGCAGCGTTGGACAGGGCAGCAATCAGCCCCAGCATTTT.

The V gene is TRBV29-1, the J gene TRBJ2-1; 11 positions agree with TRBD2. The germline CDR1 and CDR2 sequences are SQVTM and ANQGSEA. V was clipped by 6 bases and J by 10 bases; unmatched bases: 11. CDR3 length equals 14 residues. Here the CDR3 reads CSVLTSGGISEQFF. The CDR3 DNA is TGCAGCGTCTTAACTAGCGGGGGTATATCAGAGCAGTTCTTC.